Below are 17 T cell receptor beta chains sequenced from a single sample in a study of long-term antiretroviral therapy in people with HIV. Survey-level immunoSEQ v3.0 assays were run. Assay: immunoSEQ multiplex PCR; the TCRdb copy retains only in-frame clones and omits some. The sample lists roughly 40,000 clones, approximately 94% occurring once. The sequencing used unsorted PBMCs, collected 9.2 years after starting antiretroviral therapy. These receptors were obtained from a man aged 30 to 39 with HIV.

V usage is TRBV5-4 and J usage is TRBJ2-2, with TRBD2 as a possible D gene (6 bases). The CDR3 has 15 residues. Trimming stripped 0 bases from V and 3 bases from J, with 9 bases between. The germline gives CDR1 SGHNT, CDR2 YYREEE (reference sequence). The CDR3 DNA is TGTGCCAGCAGCTTGGGGGACTCTCACACCGGGGAGCTGTTTTTT. Its translation: CASSLGDSHTGELFF.

The genes are TRBV5-4 and TRBJ2-7; the D call may be TRBD1 or TRBD2 (6 bases each). V lost 7 bases to trimming and J lost 5 bases, with 22 bases between them. Germline CDR1 is SGHNT and CDR2 is YYREEE (reference sequence). This CDR3 comprises 15 residues. CDR3 DNA sequence: TGTGCCAGCGGCCGGGGGTCGGGGGCTATAGACGAGCAGTACTTC. It yields the protein CASGRGSGAIDEQYF.

The chain recombines TRBV9 with TRBJ2-1, with a weak D call TRBD2 (7 bases). From germline, CDR1 is SGDLS and CDR2 YYNGEE. CDR3 size: 15 residues. Trimming pared 2 bases from V and 10 bases from J, leaving 19 bases between. The CDR3 region is CASSVSGGGQREQFF. DNA of the CDR3: TGTGCCAGCAGCGTTAGTGGCGGGGGCCAGCGGGAGCAGTTCTTC.

This chain joins TRBV10-3 and TRBJ2-3, with 7 bases aligning to TRBD2. Germline V CDR1 and CDR2: ENHRY, SYGVKD. The CDR3 is 16 residues long. V lost 8 bases, J lost 2 bases, and 13 bases stayed unmatched. Here the CDR3 DNA reads TGTGCCATCGGGTCCTGGGCTAGCGGATTCACAGATACGCAGTATTTT. Translating it yields CAIGSWASGFTDTQYF.

This clone has a single count. V is TRBV5-1 and J is TRBJ2-1, with a tentative D call TRBD2 (6 bases). CDR1 and CDR2 (germline): SGHRS, YFSETQ. The CDR3 has 13 residues. V lost 4 bases and J 9 bases, leaving 14 bases between the germline ends. The CDR3 DNA reads as TGCGCCAGCAGCCTCCGGGACGGGGGTGAGCAGTTCTTC. Translation: CASSLRDGGEQFF.

This chain links TRBV2 with TRBJ2-5; the match to TRBD2 covers 14 bases. Germline CDR1 and CDR2: SNHLY and FYNNEI. The CDR3 totals 15 residues. V dropped 8 bases and J dropped 5; count of bases not matched to a gene: 7. The CDR3 spells CASGSTSGGAETQYF. The CDR3 DNA reads TGTGCCAGCGGATCGACTAGCGGGGGGGCGGAGACCCAGTACTTC. Using reference TRBV2 and TRBJ2-5 for the parts outside the CDR3, the full variable domain is EPEVTQTPSHQVTQMGQEVILRCVPISNHLYFYWYRQILGQKVEFLVSFYNNEISEKSEIFDDQFSVERPDGSNFTLKIRSTKLEDSAMYFCASGSTSGGAETQYFGPGTRLLVL.

The rearrangement uses TRBV7-9 and TRBJ2-3; tentatively, D is TRBD1 (5 bases). The CDR3 sequence is 15 residues long. Germline V gene data show CDR1 as SEHNR and CDR2 as FQNEAQ (reference sequence). Trimming shortened V by 5 bases and J by 6 bases, and 18 bases separated the two germline ends. CDR3 coding DNA: TGTGCCAGCAGCCCGATCGACAGAACTTTGGATACGCAGTATTTT. Amino acids: CASSPIDRTLDTQYF.

The rearrangement uses TRBV14 and TRBJ2-3; 7 bases fit TRBD1. The germline gives CDR1 SGHDN, CDR2 FVKESK. V lost 0 bases to trimming and J lost 0 bases; unmatched junction nucleotides: 3. The CDR3 loop spans 16 amino acids. CDR3 bases: TGTGCCAGCAGCCAAGAGACAGGGCCTAGCACAGATACGCAGTATTTT. Residues: CASSQETGPSTDTQYF.

The V call is TRBV6-5, the J call TRBJ1-6; no clear D gene. V was pared by 6 bases and J by 6 bases, with 9 bases between. CDR3 length: 13 amino acids. From germline, CDR1 is MNHEY and CDR2 SVGAGI. CDR3 DNA sequence: TGTGCCAGCAGGAACGACGGTAATTCACCCCTCCACTTT. Translation: CASRNDGNSPLHF.

The CDR3 here is CASSPRGGFYGYTF. For the CDR3, the DNA is TGTGCCAGCAGTCCACGGGGGGGGTTCTATGGCTACACCTTC. V gene TRBV28 combines with J gene TRBJ1-2; tentatively, D is TRBD1 (5 bases). V lost 5 bases and J lost 4, with 14 bases in between. The CDR3 sequence is 14 residues long. Germline assignment: CDR1 MDHEN and CDR2 SYDVKM.

This chain uses TRBV6-6 with TRBJ2-5; maybe TRBD2 (6 bases). The CDR3 spans 15 residues. V was trimmed by 6 bases and J by 4 bases, leaving 18 bases between them. Germline CDR1 MNHNY, CDR2 SVGAGI (reference sequence). The CDR3 nucleotides are TGTGCCAGCAGCCCCACCCTGGGACTCGGAGAGACCCAGTACTTC. Its translation: CASSPTLGLGETQYF.

The chain carries TRBV11-3 and TRBJ1-6; D remains unclear. Germline loops: CDR1 SGHNT, CDR2 YENEEA. The CDR3 contains 12 residues. Trimming left V 10 bases short and J 8 bases short, with 12 bases between. CDR3 region: CATREGDSPLHF. The CDR3, as DNA: TGTGCCACCCGGGAGGGCGATTCACCCCTCCACTTT. The full variable domain, with the rest looked up from reference TRBV11-3 and TRBJ1-6, is EAGVVQSPRYKIIEKKQPVAFWCNPISGHNTLYWYLQNLGQGPELLIRYENEEAVDDSQLPKDRFSAERLKGVDSTLKIQPAELGDSAVYLCATREGDSPLHFGNGTRLTVT.

V is TRBV28 and J is TRBJ1-5, with D tentatively TRBD1 (5 bases). Looked up from germline, CDR1 is MDHEN and CDR2 is SYDVKM. The V end lost 6 bases, the J end lost 4 bases, and 16 bases lay between the germline ends. The CDR3 sequence is 15 residues long. The DNA of the CDR3 is TGTGCCAGCAGCCCCCGGGGGGGTGGGAATCAGCCCCAGCATTTT. Translated, it gives CASSPRGGGNQPQHF.

The genes are TRBV29-1 and TRBJ1-1; no clear D. Trimming left V 4 bases short and J 1 base short, with 10 bases between. Germline CDR1 and CDR2: SQVTM and ANQGSEA. This CDR3 contains 13 residues. This CDR3 reads CSVVGSGNTEAFF. CDR3 bases: TGCAGCGTTGTGGGAAGTGGGAACACTGAAGCTTTCTTT.

The chain is built from TRBV7-8 and TRBJ2-5; the match to TRBD2 covers 9 bases. The CDR3 totals 16 residues. V lost 1 base to trimming and J lost 1 base; unmatched junction nucleotides: 4. Per germline, CDR1 SGHVS and CDR2 FQNEAQ. CDR3 in amino acids: CASSLGKTSGQETQYF. In nucleotides, the CDR3 is TGTGCCAGCAGCTTAGGGAAGACTAGCGGCCAAGAGACCCAGTACTTC.

The chain employs TRBV19 and TRBJ1-2, with TRBD1 identical over 7 bases. V lost 3 bases to trimming and J lost 2 bases; unmatched junction nucleotides: 6. The CDR3 runs to 15 residues. CDR1 is LNHDA, CDR2 SQIVND, per germline (reference sequence). This CDR3 reads CASSIRDSKNYGYTF. CDR3 coding DNA: TGTGCCAGTAGTATCCGGGACAGCAAGAACTATGGCTACACCTTC.

The sample holds one count of this clone. The chain carries TRBV7-6 and TRBJ1-2; no reliable D call. CDR3 length equals 15 residues. Deletions cut 1 base from V and 5 bases from J, with 14 bases between. The germline V gene encodes CDR1 SGHVS and CDR2 FNYEAQ. The CDR3 reads CASSLGEGVWYGYTF. CDR3 nucleotide sequence: TGTGCCAGCAGCTTAGGTGAAGGAGTATGGTATGGCTACACCTTC. The full variable domain, in which reference TRBV7-6 and TRBJ1-2 provide the parts outside the CDR3, is GAGVSQSPRYKVTKRGQDVALRCDPISGHVSLYWYRQALGQGPEFLTYFNYEAQQDKSGLPNDRFSAERPEGSISTLTIQRTEQRDSAMYRCASSLGEGVWYGYTFGSGTRLTVV.